The 12 T cell receptor beta chains presented below share a single source sample, sequenced in a study of identical twins. TCRdb reanalysed the 5' RACE reads using MiXCR and keeps one entry per CDR3 protein. The data show about 240,000 distinct CDR3 sequences, with 10% to 13% seen just once and over 8% held by the top ten. Source material: memory T cells sorted from blood. The source of these receptors is a man aged 45-60 years in good health.

The chain links TRBV28 to TRBJ1-6; a weak D match, TRBD1 (5 bases). The V gene lost 1 base and the J gene lost 2 bases, with 6 bases spanning the gap. CDR3 length: 15 amino acids. The germline CDR1 and CDR2 sequences are MDHEN and SYDVKM. CDR3 loop: CASSLSGAYNSPLHF. Written as DNA, the CDR3 is TGTGCCAGCAGTTTATCGGGGGCCTATAATTCACCCCTCCACTTT.

This clonotype was found many times. The chain uses TRBV12-3 or TRBV12-4 and TRBJ1-4; possibly TRBD1 for D (5 bases). The CDR3 totals 16 residues. Trimming cost V 6 bases and J 8 bases, with 22 bases left between them. CDR3 sequence reads: CASSSGRTRGAEKLFF. The DNA for the CDR3 is TGTGCCAGCAGCTCGGGACGAACGCGCGGCGCGGAAAAACTGTTTTTT.

This clonotype was picked up a small number of times. CDR3 in DNA: TGTGCCAGTAGTATAACCGGGAGTGGGAAAAACATTCAGTACTTC. The encoded protein is CASSITGSGKNIQYF. J is TRBJ2-4 and V is TRBV19; tentatively, D is TRBD2 (6 bases). CDR3 size: 15 residues. V dropped 2 bases and J dropped 4 bases, with 12 bases sitting between them. Germline assignment: CDR1 LNHDA and CDR2 SQIVND (reference sequence).

V usage is TRBV6-1 and J usage is TRBJ2-3; D gene uncertain. Per the germline V gene, CDR1 is MNHNS and CDR2 is SASEGT. The CDR3 is 11 residues long. Trimming stripped 10 bases from V and 3 bases from J, with 8 bases between. The CDR3 DNA reads as TGTGCCACCGGTCCAACAGATACGCAGTATTTT. Encoded protein: CATGPTDTQYF.

CDR3 coding DNA: TGCAGCGGCCGGGACAACCCTCAAGAGACCCAGTACTTC. Residues: CSGRDNPQETQYF. J is TRBJ2-5 and V is TRBV29-1, with D possibly TRBD1 on 6 matching bases. CDR1 SQVTM and CDR2 ANQGSEA come from the germline V gene. V lost 7 bases to trimming and J lost 2 bases, with 14 bases between them. This CDR3 spans 13 amino acids.

The genes are TRBV10-3 and TRBJ2-5; 11 bases agree with TRBD2. J was trimmed by 5 bases and V by 4 bases; bases with no gene match: 9. The CDR3 runs to 16 residues. In germline, CDR1 is ENHRY, CDR2 SYGVKD. The CDR3 is CAISGGSGGAGETQYF. The CDR3 region has the DNA TGTGCCATCAGTGGAGGTAGCGGGGGGGCCGGTGAGACCCAGTACTTC.

This clonotype has at least ten counts. The V gene is TRBV12-3 or TRBV12-4, the J gene TRBJ2-7; D call uncertain. The CDR3 is 15 amino acids. Deletions cut 2 bases from V and 4 bases from J, with 15 bases between. CDR3 in amino acids: CASSLTRQAFYEQYF. CDR3 sequence (DNA): TGTGCCAGCAGTTTAACCCGTCAAGCGTTTTACGAGCAGTACTTC.

This clonotype was observed at least ten times. The chain links TRBV30 to TRBJ2-3; D gene ambiguous. The CDR3 totals 12 residues. Germline CDR1 and CDR2: GTSNPN and SVGIG (reference sequence). The ends were cut back, 2 bases at V and 6 bases at J, with 9 bases in the middle. CDR3 region: CAWSLLTDTQYF. The CDR3 DNA reads TGTGCCTGGAGTCTGCTAACGGATACGCAGTATTTT.

Many counts were recorded for this clonotype. This chain joins TRBV5-1 and TRBJ2-3; a possible D gene is TRBD2 (6 bases). V was clipped by 4 bases and J by 3 bases, with 12 bases between them. In germline, CDR1 is SGHRS, CDR2 YFSETQ. The CDR3 runs to 14 residues. CDR3 coding DNA: TGCGCCAGCAGCCCGGGACTGGTTACAGATACGCAGTATTTT. Amino acids: CASSPGLVTDTQYF. Based on the CDR3 plus reference TRBV5-1 and TRBJ2-3, the full variable domain is KAGVTQTPRYLIKTRGQQVTLSCSPISGHRSVSWYQQTPGQGLQFLFEYFSETQRNKGNFPGRFSGRQFSNSRSEMNVSTLELGDSALYLCASSPGLVTDTQYFGPGTRLTVL.

V gene TRBV20-1 combines with J gene TRBJ2-1; D unresolved. This CDR3 comprises 14 residues. The V gene lost 3 bases and the J gene lost 0 bases, with 9 bases spanning the gap. From germline, CDR1 is DFQATT and CDR2 SNEGSKA (reference sequence). The CDR3 here is CSASGVYSYNEQFF. CDR3 DNA sequence: TGCAGTGCTAGTGGGGTCTACTCCTACAATGAGCAGTTCTTC.

This clonotype was seen a few times. The chain is built from TRBV25-1 and TRBJ2-1; 12 nucleotides line up with TRBD2. The CDR3 consists of 16 residues. The ends lost 1 base at V and 4 bases at J; junction bases unmatched: 2. Germline V CDR1 and CDR2: MGHDK, SYGVNS. CDR3 sequence: CASSELTSGSYNEQFF. For the CDR3, the DNA is TGTGCCAGCAGTGAATTGACTAGCGGGAGTTACAATGAGCAGTTCTTC.

The chain joins TRBV5-1 to TRBJ1-1; D is perhaps TRBD1 (5 bases). The CDR3 consists of 13 residues. Germline V lookup: CDR1 SGHRS, CDR2 YFSETQ. V lost 4 bases to trimming and J lost 10 bases, with 17 bases between them. The DNA for the CDR3 is TGCGCCAGCAGCGAGTCTGGGGGGGTTAGAGCTTTCTTT. This codes for CASSESGGVRAFF. The full variable domain, its missing parts supplied by reference TRBV5-1 and TRBJ1-1, is KAGVTQTPRYLIKTRGQQVTLSCSPISGHRSVSWYQQTPGQGLQFLFEYFSETQRNKGNFPGRFSGRQFSNSRSEMNVSTLELGDSALYLCASSESGGVRAFFGQGTRLTVV.